Each of the 5 T cell receptor beta chains below was sequenced from the same sample in a study of T cells in Graves' hyperthyroidism and ophthalmopathy (dated by TCRdb to between 2018 and 2021). Receptor libraries were prepared by multiplex PCR. Instrument used: Illumina HiSeq 2000. Amplification of TCR beta CDR3 regions was carried out from RNA transcripts. A first-round RT-PCR of the TCR CDR3 used the HTBI primer set with the Qiagen OneStep RT-PCR kit. TCRdb applied fastp at Q25 and MiXCR to the public reads, then kept only in-frame beta chains. Every entry covers one CDR3 protein and lists the most common genes and DNA from its rows. The sample includes about 96,000 distinct CDR3 sequences, with over 50% observed a single time. Roughly 29% of the sample lies in the top ten. Material for sequencing was blood. The receptors were gathered from a woman aged 40-49 years with Graves' hyperthyroidism.

CDR3 sequence reads: CSFLGPWTANYGYTF. Written as DNA, the CDR3 is TGCAGCTTTTTAGGGCCTTGGACAGCTAACTATGGCTACACCTTC. This chain connects TRBV29-1 to TRBJ1-2; weak D call: TRBD1 (6 bases). CDR1 and CDR2 (germline): SQVTM, ANQGSEA. The CDR3 contains 15 residues. Trimming shortened V by 8 bases and J by 0 bases, and 19 bases separated the two germline ends.

This clonotype was picked up many times. The chain joins TRBV7-9 to TRBJ2-5; the match to TRBD2 covers 11 bases. Germline lookup yields CDR1 SEHNR and CDR2 FQNEAQ (reference sequence). Losses at the gene ends were 5 bases for V and 5 bases for J; bases not matched to a gene: 7. The CDR3 extends over 15 amino acids. The CDR3 DNA follows: TGTGCCAGCAGCACCACTAGCGGGAGTCGTGAGACCCAGTACTTC. This encodes CASSTTSGSRETQYF.

Ten or more counts support this clonotype. The gene calls are TRBV7-2 and TRBJ2-2; D is possibly TRBD2 (6 bases). CDR3 length equals 13 residues. V was trimmed by 6 bases and J by 5 bases, leaving 10 bases between them. Germline V gene lookup returns CDR1 SGHTA and CDR2 FQGNSA. The DNA for the CDR3 is TGTGCCAGCAGTTTTAGCGGAACCGGGGAGCTGTTTTTT. This codes for CASSFSGTGELFF. The whole variable domain, remainder taken from reference TRBV7-2 and TRBJ2-2, is GAGVSQSPSNKVTEKGKDVELRCDPISGHTALYWYRQSLGQGLEFLIYFQGNSAPDKSGLPSDRFSAERTGGSVSTLTIQRTQQEDSAVYLCASSFSGTGELFFGEGSRLTVL.

The rearrangement links TRBV29-1 to TRBJ1-1, with D perhaps matching TRBD1 (6 bases). The CDR3 extends over 13 amino acids. V was clipped by 8 bases and J by 3 bases, with 16 bases between them. Per the germline V gene, CDR1 is SQVTM and CDR2 is ANQGSEA. The CDR3 loop reads CSIGGRTYTEAFF. CDR3 nucleotides: TGCAGCATAGGGGGGCGAACCTACACTGAAGCTTTCTTT. The full variable domain, in which reference TRBV29-1 and TRBJ1-1 provide the parts outside the CDR3, is SAVISQKPSRDICQRGTSLTIQCQVDSQVTMMFWYRQQPGQSLTLIATANQGSEATYESGFVIDKFPISRPNLTFSTLTVSNMSPEDSSIYLCSIGGRTYTEAFFGQGTRLTVV.

Remarks on this clonotype: A read error is possible here, since a much larger clone lies one base away. V gene TRBV7-6 combines with J gene TRBJ2-7; 9 bases agree with TRBD2. With 5 bases clipped from V and 5 bases from J, the junction kept 10 bases outside the gene matches. This CDR3 has 15 residues. The germline CDR1 and CDR2 sequences are SGHVS and FNYEAQ. CDR3 coding DNA: TGTGCCAGCAGCCCGGAGATAGCGGGAGCCCACGAGCAGTACTTC. Translating it yields CASSPEIAGAHEQYF.